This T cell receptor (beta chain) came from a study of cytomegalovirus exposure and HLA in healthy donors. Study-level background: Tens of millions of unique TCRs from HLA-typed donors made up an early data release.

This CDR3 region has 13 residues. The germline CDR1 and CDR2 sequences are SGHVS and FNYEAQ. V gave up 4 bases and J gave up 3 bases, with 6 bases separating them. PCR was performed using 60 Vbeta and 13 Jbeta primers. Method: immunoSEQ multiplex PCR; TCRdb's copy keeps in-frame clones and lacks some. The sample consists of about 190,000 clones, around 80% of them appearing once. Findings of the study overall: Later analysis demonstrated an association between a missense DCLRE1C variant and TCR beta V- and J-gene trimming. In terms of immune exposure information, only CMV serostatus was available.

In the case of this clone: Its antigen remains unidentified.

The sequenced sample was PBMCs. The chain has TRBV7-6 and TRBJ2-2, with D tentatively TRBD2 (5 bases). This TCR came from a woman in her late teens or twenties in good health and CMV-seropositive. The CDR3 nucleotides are TGTGCCAGCAGCTCCGGGGACACCGGGGAGCTGTTTTTT. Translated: CASSSGDTGELFF.